This T cell receptor (beta chain) was sequenced for a study of monozygotic twins with inflammatory bowel disease. With eight separate reactions per sample, the authors made cDNA. A template switching step added UMIs, each with a 6-nucleotide sample barcode. cDNA encoding TCRalpha and TCRbeta underwent two nested PCRs of about 15 and 9 cycles, each of which was followed by bead purification. TCRdb re-called the 5' RACE reads; every CDR3 protein appears as one record, without DNA. In total, the table holds tens of thousands of distinct CDR3 sequences. Study outcomes and limitations: The inverse Simpson measure of TCRbeta diversity was lower in IBD patients than in healthy co-twins.

Notes on this clonotype: Its antigen remains unidentified.

CDR3 size: 14 residues. CDR1 MNHNS and CDR2 SASEGT come from the germline V gene. The receptor was derived from a human donor with ulcerative colitis or Crohn's disease, or a healthy co-twin of an affected twin (not recorded which). The chain employs TRBV6-1 and TRBJ1-2; TCRdb's D call of TRBD1 is untestable without DNA. The sequencing input was blood. The CDR3 region is CASSPGDRWDGYTF.